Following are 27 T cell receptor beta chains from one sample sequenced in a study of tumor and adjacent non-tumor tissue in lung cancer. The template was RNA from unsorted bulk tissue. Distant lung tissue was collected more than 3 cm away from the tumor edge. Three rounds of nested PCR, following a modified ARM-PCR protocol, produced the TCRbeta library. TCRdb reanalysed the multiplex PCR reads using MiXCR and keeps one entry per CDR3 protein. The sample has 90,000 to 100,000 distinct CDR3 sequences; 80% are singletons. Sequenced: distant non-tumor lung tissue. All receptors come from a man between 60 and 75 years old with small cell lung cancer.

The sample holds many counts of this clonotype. CDR3 loop: CSASYRGANEKLFF. Here the CDR3 DNA reads TGCAGTGCTAGTTACAGGGGGGCTAATGAAAAACTGTTTTTT. V usage is TRBV20-1 and J usage is TRBJ1-4; 8 bases fit TRBD1. The CDR3 totals 14 residues. V was clipped by 3 bases and J by 3 bases; unmatched bases: 3. Germline CDR1 and CDR2: DFQATT and SNEGSKA (reference sequence).

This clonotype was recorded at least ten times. The CDR3 is CASSLTSRGGYTF. CDR3 nucleotides: TGTGCCAGCAGCTTGACTTCCCGGGGTGGCTACACCTTC. The chain uses TRBV5-4 and TRBJ1-2; D is unclear. The CDR3 length is 13 residues. CDR1 is SGHNT, CDR2 YYREEE, per germline (reference sequence). V was cut by 1 base and J by 7 bases, with 11 bases left in between.

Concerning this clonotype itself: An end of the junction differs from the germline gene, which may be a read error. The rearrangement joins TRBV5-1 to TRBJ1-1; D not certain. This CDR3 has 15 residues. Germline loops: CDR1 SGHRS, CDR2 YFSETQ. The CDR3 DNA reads TGCGCCAGCAGCTTGCGGGGTGAGGTGAACACTGAAACTTTCTTT. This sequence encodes CASSLRGEVNTETFF.

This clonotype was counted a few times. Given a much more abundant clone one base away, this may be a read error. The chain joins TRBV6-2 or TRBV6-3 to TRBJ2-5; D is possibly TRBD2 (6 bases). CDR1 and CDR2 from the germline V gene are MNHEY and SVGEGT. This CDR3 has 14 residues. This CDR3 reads CVSSTRDSRETQYF. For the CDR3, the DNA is TGTGTCAGCAGTACCCGGGACTCGAGAGAGACCCAGTACTTC.

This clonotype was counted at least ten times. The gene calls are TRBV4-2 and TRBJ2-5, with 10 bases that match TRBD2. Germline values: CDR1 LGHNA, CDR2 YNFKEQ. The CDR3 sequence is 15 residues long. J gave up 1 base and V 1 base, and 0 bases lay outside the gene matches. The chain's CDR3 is CASSQGLAGQETQYF. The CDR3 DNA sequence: TGTGCCAGCAGCCAAGGACTAGCGGGCCAAGAGACCCAGTACTTC.

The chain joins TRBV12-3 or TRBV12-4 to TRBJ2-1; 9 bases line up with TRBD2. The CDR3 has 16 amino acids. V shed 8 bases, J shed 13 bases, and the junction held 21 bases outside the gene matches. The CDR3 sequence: CASGNGGRASYKEQFF. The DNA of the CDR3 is TGTGCCAGCGGGAACGGCGGGAGGGCGTCCTACAAAGAACAGTTCTTC.

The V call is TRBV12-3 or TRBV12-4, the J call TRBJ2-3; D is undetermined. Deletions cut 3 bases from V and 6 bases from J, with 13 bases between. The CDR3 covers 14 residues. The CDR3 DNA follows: TGTGCCAGCAGTTTGCAAGGGCCCACTGATACGCAGTATTTT. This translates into CASSLQGPTDTQYF.

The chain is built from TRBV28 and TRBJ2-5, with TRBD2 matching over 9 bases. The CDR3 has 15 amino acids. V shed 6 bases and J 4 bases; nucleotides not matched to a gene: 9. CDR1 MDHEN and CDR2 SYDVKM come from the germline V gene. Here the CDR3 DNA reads TGTGCCAGCAGCGCTGGGGCTAGCGGGGTAGAGACCCAGTACTTC. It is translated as CASSAGASGVETQYF.

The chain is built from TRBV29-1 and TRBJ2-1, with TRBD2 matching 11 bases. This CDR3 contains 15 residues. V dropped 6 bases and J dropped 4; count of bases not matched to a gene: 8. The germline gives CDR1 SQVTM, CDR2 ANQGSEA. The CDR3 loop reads CSVLLLAGEYNEQFF. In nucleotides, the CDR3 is TGCAGCGTCCTTTTACTAGCGGGAGAGTACAATGAGCAGTTCTTC.

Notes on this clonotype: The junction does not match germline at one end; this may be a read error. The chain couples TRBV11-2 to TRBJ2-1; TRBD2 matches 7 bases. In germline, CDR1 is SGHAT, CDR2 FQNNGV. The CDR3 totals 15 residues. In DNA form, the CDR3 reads TGTGCTAGCATCCTAGAAAATAGCGGGTACAATGAGCAGTTCTTC. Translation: CASILENSGYNEQFF.

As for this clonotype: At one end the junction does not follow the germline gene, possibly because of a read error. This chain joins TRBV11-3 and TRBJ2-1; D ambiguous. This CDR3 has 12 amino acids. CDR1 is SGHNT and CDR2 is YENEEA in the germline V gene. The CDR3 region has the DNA TGTGCCAGCAACTTAGAGACATATGAGCAGTTCTTC. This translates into CASNLETYEQFF.

CDR3 in DNA: TGTGCCAGCAGCCGAAATTTAAGGGGCGGTTCACCCCTCCACTTT. Its translation: CASSRNLRGGSPLHF. The rearrangement links TRBV4-2 to TRBJ1-6; D might be TRBD1 (5 bases). The CDR3 is 15 amino acids. V was clipped by 4 bases and J by 9 bases, with 16 bases between them. The germline gives CDR1 LGHNA, CDR2 YNFKEQ.

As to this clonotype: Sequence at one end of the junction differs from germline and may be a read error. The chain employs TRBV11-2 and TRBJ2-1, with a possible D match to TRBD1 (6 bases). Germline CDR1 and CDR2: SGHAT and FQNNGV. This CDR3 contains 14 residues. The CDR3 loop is CATSLQGSYNEQSF. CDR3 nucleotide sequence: TGTGCCACCAGCTTACAGGGTTCTTACAATGAGCAGTCCTTC.

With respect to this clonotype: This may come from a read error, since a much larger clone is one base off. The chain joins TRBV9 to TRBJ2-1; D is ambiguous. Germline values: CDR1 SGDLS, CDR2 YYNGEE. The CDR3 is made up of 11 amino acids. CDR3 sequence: CANSVSNEQFF. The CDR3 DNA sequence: TGTGCCAACAGCGTAAGTAATGAGCAGTTCTTC.

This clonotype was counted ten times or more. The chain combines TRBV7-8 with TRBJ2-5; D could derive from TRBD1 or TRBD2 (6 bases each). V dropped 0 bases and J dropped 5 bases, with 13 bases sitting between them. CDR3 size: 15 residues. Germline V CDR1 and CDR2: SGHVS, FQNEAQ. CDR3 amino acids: CASSLAMGGRETQYF. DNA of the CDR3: TGTGCCAGCAGCTTAGCGATGGGGGGCAGGGAGACCCAGTACTTC.

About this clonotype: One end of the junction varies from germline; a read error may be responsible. The CDR3 DNA is TGTGCCATCGGAGCGGGAGTAGGCACAGTTACGCAGTATTTC. Translated: CAIGAGVGTVTQYF. The rearrangement links TRBV10-3 to TRBJ2-3; 8 nucleotides match TRBD2. This CDR3 is built from 14 residues. CDR1 and CDR2 from the germline V gene are ENHRY and SYGVKD.

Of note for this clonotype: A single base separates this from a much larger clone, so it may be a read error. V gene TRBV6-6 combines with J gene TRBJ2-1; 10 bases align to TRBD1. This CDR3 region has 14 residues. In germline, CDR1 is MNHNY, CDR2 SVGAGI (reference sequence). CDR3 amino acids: CTSRPGQGFNKQFF. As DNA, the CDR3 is TGTACCAGCAGGCCGGGACAGGGGTTTAATAAGCAGTTCTTC.

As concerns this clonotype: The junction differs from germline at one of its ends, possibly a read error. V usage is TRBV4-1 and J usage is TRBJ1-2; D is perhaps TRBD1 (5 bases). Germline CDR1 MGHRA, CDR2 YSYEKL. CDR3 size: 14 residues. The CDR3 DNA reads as TGCGCCAGTAGCCTTAGGGGAGGGGTAGGCGGCTACACCTTC. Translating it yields CASSLRGGVGGYTF.

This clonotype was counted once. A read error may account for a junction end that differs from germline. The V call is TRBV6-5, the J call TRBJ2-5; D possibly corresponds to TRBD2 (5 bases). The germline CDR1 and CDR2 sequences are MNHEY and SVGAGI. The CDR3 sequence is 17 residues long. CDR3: CASSRDLAARLKETQYF. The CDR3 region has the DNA TGTGCCAGCAGCCGCGATCTAGCTGCCCGCCTTAAAGAGACCCAATACTTC.

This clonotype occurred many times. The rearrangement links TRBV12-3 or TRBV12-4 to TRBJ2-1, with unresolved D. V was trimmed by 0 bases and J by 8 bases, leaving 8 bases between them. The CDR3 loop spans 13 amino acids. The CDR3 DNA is TGTGCCAGCAGTTTAGCTAGATTCGATGAGCAGTTCTTC. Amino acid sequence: CASSLARFDEQFF.

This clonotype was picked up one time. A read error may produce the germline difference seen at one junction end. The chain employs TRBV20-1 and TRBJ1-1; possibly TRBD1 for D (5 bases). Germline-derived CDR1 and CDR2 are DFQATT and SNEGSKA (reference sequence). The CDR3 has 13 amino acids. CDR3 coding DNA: TGCAGTGCTTCGAACGGGGCGAGGACTGAAGCTATCTTT. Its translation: CSASNGARTEAIF.

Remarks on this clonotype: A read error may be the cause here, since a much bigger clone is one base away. The DNA of the CDR3 is TGCAGTGCTAGAGTAGCACAGGGGAGCTCCGACAATGAGCAGTTCTTC. Translated: CSARVAQGSSDNEQFF. The V gene is TRBV20-1, the J gene TRBJ2-1; 7 nucleotides match TRBD1. Germline loops: CDR1 DFQATT, CDR2 SNEGSKA (reference sequence). This CDR3 is built from 16 residues.

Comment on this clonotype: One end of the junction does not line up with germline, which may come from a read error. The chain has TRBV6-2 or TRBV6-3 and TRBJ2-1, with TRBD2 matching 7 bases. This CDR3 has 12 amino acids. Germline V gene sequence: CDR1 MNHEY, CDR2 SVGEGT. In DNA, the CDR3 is TGTACCAGCAGCCGTCCTCGGGAGGTCCGGGTCTTC. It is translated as CTSSRPREVRVF.

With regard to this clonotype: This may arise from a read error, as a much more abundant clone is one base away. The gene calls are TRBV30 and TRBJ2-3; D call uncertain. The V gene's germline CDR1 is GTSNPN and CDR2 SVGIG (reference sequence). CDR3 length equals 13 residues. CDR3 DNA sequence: TGTGCCTTGAGTGTATCCCGGATAGGTACGCAGTATTTT. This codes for CALSVSRIGTQYF.

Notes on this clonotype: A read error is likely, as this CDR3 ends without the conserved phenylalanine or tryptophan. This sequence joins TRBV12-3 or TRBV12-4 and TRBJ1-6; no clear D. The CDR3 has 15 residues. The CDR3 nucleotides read TGTGCCAGAAGTTCCGGCGGGAACACGGGTTCACCCCTCCACTGT. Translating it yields CARSSGGNTGSPLHC.

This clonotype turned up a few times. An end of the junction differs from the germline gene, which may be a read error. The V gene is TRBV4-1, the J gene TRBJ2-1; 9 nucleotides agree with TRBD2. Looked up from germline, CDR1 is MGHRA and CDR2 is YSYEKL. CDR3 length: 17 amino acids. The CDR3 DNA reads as TGCGCCAGTAGCCGACCTCGAGCGGGAGGCTCCTACAATGAGCAGTTCTTC. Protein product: CASSRPRAGGSYNEQFF.

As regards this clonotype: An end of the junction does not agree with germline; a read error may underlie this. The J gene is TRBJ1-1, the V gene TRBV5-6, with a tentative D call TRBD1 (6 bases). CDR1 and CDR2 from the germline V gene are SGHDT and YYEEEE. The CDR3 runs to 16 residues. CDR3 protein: CASSSASWTANPEAFF. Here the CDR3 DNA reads TGTGCCAGCAGCTCGGCCTCCTGGACAGCGAACCCTGAAGCTTTCTTT.